This TCR beta chain appears in the sequencing data of a study of blood T cell repertoires in COVID-19. Across the study: There were acute and convalescent COVID-19 samples, and they came from the United States, Italy and Spain. T cells, B-cell-depleted T cells, or PBMCs provided the cDNA or gDNA that served as material.

In the original workflow: The authors estimated nucleated cell counts from reference gene primer amplification. Libraries were prepared by immunoSEQ multiplex PCR; TCRdb keeps only in-frame clonotypes and omits some of them. The V and J calls and the clone size are those of that table, but D and trimming were determined from the DNA. Among some 220,000 clones listed, roughly 84% were seen once. CDR1 is SGHRS, CDR2 YFSETQ, per germline. Deletions cut 0 bases from V and 5 bases from J, with 8 bases between. CDR3 size: 14 residues. The clonotype was recovered from a man aged 50-60 years with active or convalescent COVID-19. The sample was peripheral blood. This chain connects TRBV5-1 to TRBJ2-2; the D is unclear. CDR3 protein: CASSLDAETGELFF. Written as DNA, the CDR3 is TGCGCCAGCAGCTTGGATGCGGAAACCGGGGAGCTGTTTTTT.